This T cell receptor beta chain was recorded in a study of early T cells in non-severe SARS-CoV-2 infection. Study in general: Sequencing of bulk RNA from unsorted whole blood was done, without chain pairing.

This clonotype was seen at least ten times. What it binds is unknown. Study-level points and caveats: Anti-spike CD8 responses were favored in VDJdb matching, and private and CD4 specificities were missed.

Unique molecular identifiers were affixed to single, distinct cDNA molecules. A single record per CDR3 protein comes from TCRdb applying MiXCR to the 5' RACE reads. This table has about 30,000 distinct CDR3 sequences, approximately 5.5% appearing once. This receptor was identified in an adult who was a healthcare worker with PCR-confirmed SARS-CoV-2 infection or an uninfected control (not recorded which). Material: whole blood.

Here the CDR3 DNA reads TGTGCCAGCAGCCCGCAGACAGGGGGCATCAACGAGCAGTACTTC. Its protein is CASSPQTGGINEQYF. This chain links TRBV3-1 with TRBJ2-7, with 10 bases that match TRBD1. Losses at the gene ends were 4 bases for V and 5 bases for J; bases not matched to a gene: 8. Per the germline V gene, CDR1 is LGHDT and CDR2 is YNNKEL (reference sequence). The length of the CDR3 is 15 residues.